This T cell receptor beta chain was retrieved from a study of shared clonotypes between healthy human individuals. General study points: In contrast to clonotypes shared by all four donors, non-shared clonotypes had lower generation probabilities.

Per the germline V gene, CDR1 is WSHSY and CDR2 is SAAADI. The length of the CDR3 is 14 residues. Trimming took 2 bases from V and 2 from J, leaving 8 bases between them. The authors loaded around 200 ng DNA, about 30,000 T cell genomes, into sorted-subset replicate PCRs. Assay used: immunoSEQ multiplex PCR; TCRdb lists only in-frame clones, some missing. The sample consists of some 2.4 million clones, over 85% of them appearing once. Note on this clone: Its antigen remains unknown.

The sequencing sample was made of naive CD4+ T cells from PBMCs. As for subset: CD45RA+ positively selected. The TCR sequence derives from a young man in good health. Some clones in this sample may be carry-over from other donors' samples. This chain uses TRBV10-2 with TRBJ2-3; D unresolved. CDR3 nucleotides: TGCGCCAGCAGTGAGAAGTGGGACACAGATACGCAGTATTTT. The encoded protein is CASSEKWDTDTQYF.